This entry features one T cell receptor beta chain sequence. Germline V CDR1 and CDR2: WSHSY, SAAADI. The CDR3 has 15 residues. Losses at the gene ends were 0 bases for V and 6 bases for J; bases not matched to a gene: 7. This sample was taken from a study of cytomegalovirus exposure and HLA in healthy donors. Use of 60 Vbeta and 13 Jbeta primers characterized the PCR. TCRdb's copy holds only in-frame clones and misses some; the assay was immunoSEQ multiplex PCR. Of 99,000 or so clones in the sample, roughly 79% were seen once. The chain employs TRBV10-2 and TRBJ1-1; 7 bases match TRBD1. The TCR originated in a man aged 60-69 years in good health and CMV-seropositive. Sequenced input: PBMCs. The CDR3 reads CASSESGATGAEAFF. The CDR3 region has the DNA TGCGCCAGCAGTGAGTCCGGGGCTACAGGGGCTGAAGCTTTCTTT.